Each of the 13 T cell receptor beta chains below was sequenced from the same sample in a study of response to subunit inactivated influenza vaccine. Each CDR3 protein gets one entry after TCRdb re-called the RT-PCR reads with MiXCR. This repertoire shows hundreds of thousands of distinct CDR3 sequences, about 15% found once; its top ten account for 7.5% to 9%. Sequenced material: PBMCs from blood, taken approximately 15 days before vaccination. Receptors originate from a man aged 50-59 years who received an inactivated influenza vaccine.

This clonotype was seen ten or more times. The V and J genes are TRBV12-3 or TRBV12-4 and TRBJ2-5, with D uncertain. The CDR3 totals 12 residues. Trimming took off 4 bases at V and 5 bases at J, with 8 bases between the two ends. In DNA, the CDR3 is TGTGCCAGCAGTTCGGACCGGGAGACCCAGTACTTC. Protein product: CASSSDRETQYF.

This clonotype was observed a handful of times. This chain joins TRBV24-1 and TRBJ2-1, with 9 bases lining up with TRBD1. The length of the CDR3 is 17 residues. In germline, CDR1 is KGHDR, CDR2 SFDVKD. V gave up 1 base and J gave up 9 bases; unmatched junction bases: 12. CDR3 in amino acids: CATSDFPLIGGQGEQFF. CDR3 DNA sequence: TGTGCCACCAGTGATTTCCCCCTAATTGGGGGACAGGGTGAGCAGTTCTTC.

In this sample, this clonotype turned up a few times. The V and J genes are TRBV7-9 and TRBJ1-1; D is unclear. CDR3 size: 12 residues. Trimming removed 4 bases from V and 3 bases from J, with 6 bases in between. Germline loops: CDR1 SEHNR, CDR2 FQNEAQ (reference sequence). The CDR3 DNA sequence: TGTGCCAGCAGCTACCTTGACACTGAAGCTTTCTTT. Protein product: CASSYLDTEAFF.

This clonotype was recorded at least ten times. The V gene is TRBV4-1, the J gene TRBJ2-3; D remains unclear. The germline V and J ends were trimmed by 2 bases and 1 base, with 4 bases remaining between them. Germline loops: CDR1 MGHRA, CDR2 YSYEKL. This CDR3 has 13 amino acids. CDR3: CASSQLGTDTQYF. For the CDR3, the DNA is TGCGCCAGCAGCCAATTGGGCACAGATACGCAGTATTTT.

This clonotype was counted only a few times. The chain recombines TRBV3-1 with TRBJ2-1; D remains unclear. The CDR3 has 14 residues. With 7 bases removed from V and 0 bases from J, the gap between germline ends came to 10 bases. Looked up from germline, CDR1 is LGHDT and CDR2 is YNNKEL (reference sequence). The CDR3 DNA follows: TGTGCCAGCACCCCTGCCCACTCCTACAATGAGCAGTTCTTC. Translation: CASTPAHSYNEQFF.

The chain couples TRBV30 to TRBJ2-7, with 9 bases identical to TRBD1. Germline CDR1 and CDR2: GTSNPN and SVGIG (reference sequence). This CDR3 comprises 12 residues. After removal of 2 bases from V and 6 bases from J, the junction contained 2 bases not matched to a gene. Here the CDR3 DNA reads TGTGCCTGGAGTAGGACAGGGGCCGAGCAGTACTTC. Translating gives CAWSRTGAEQYF.

In this sample, this clonotype turned up a few times. The chain recombines TRBV6-2 or TRBV6-3 with TRBJ2-7, with TRBD1 matching 7 bases. CDR3 length: 14 amino acids. The ends lost 11 bases at V and 6 bases at J; junction bases unmatched: 16. Germline CDR1 reads MNHEY; CDR2 reads SVGEGT. The CDR3 DNA is TGTGCCGGAGGACAGGTATTGACAAACTGCGAGCAGTACTTC. This codes for CAGGQVLTNCEQYF.

This clonotype has a handful of counts. This sequence joins TRBV20-1 and TRBJ1-2; 7 bases agree with TRBD1. CDR1 and CDR2 from the germline V gene are DFQATT and SNEGSKA (reference sequence). CDR3 length: 13 residues. V shed 4 bases, J shed 0 bases, and the junction held 2 bases outside the gene matches. CDR3 DNA: TGCAGTGCTAAGGGACAGACTAACTATGGCTACACCTTC. Amino acid sequence: CSAKGQTNYGYTF.

A word on this clonotype: This may be a read error: a much more frequent sequence differs by one nucleotide. The J gene is TRBJ2-5, the V gene TRBV10-3, with D perhaps matching TRBD1 or TRBD2 (5 bases each). CDR1 is ENHRY and CDR2 is SYGVKD in the germline V gene. CDR3 length: 13 residues. CDR3: CAIRGDYQESQYF. In DNA, the CDR3 is TGTGCCATCAGGGGGGATTACCAAGAGTCCCAGTACTTC.

This chain connects TRBV6-2 or TRBV6-3 to TRBJ2-3; 11 bases align to TRBD2. Trimming removed 10 bases from V and 0 bases from J; junction bases left unmatched: 6. The V gene's germline CDR1 is MNHEY and CDR2 SVGEGT. The CDR3 consists of 15 residues. The DNA for the CDR3 is TGTGCCACCTTAGCGGGAGGGCGGAGCACAGATACGCAGTATTTT. Amino acid sequence: CATLAGGRSTDTQYF.

J is TRBJ2-7 and V is TRBV11-2; D might be TRBD1 (5 bases). The germline V gene has CDR1 SGHAT and CDR2 FQNNGV. This CDR3 contains 15 residues. The V and J ends lost 1 base and 3 bases respectively, with 13 bases between them. The CDR3 loop reads CASSLGGGEIYEQYF. As DNA, the CDR3 is TGTGCCAGCAGCTTAGGGGGCGGTGAAATCTACGAGCAGTACTTC.

This clonotype was found a few times. V is TRBV3-1 and J is TRBJ2-1; the D is unclear. Per the germline V gene, CDR1 is LGHDT and CDR2 is YNNKEL (reference sequence). CDR3 size: 11 residues. Trimming left V 3 bases short and J 8 bases short, with 5 bases between. The CDR3 loop is CASSQLHEQFF. The DNA of the CDR3 is TGTGCCAGCAGCCAGCTCCATGAGCAGTTCTTC.

This clonotype showed up just a few times. The chain is built from TRBV6-6 and TRBJ2-7; D remains unclear. Germline V gives CDR1 MNHNY, CDR2 SVGAGI (reference sequence). The CDR3 has 13 residues. The ends were cut back, 8 bases at V and 3 bases at J, with 14 bases in the middle. The CDR3 sequence is CASRRGLGYEQYF. The CDR3 DNA is TGTGCCAGCCGTCGAGGATTGGGCTACGAGCAGTACTTC.